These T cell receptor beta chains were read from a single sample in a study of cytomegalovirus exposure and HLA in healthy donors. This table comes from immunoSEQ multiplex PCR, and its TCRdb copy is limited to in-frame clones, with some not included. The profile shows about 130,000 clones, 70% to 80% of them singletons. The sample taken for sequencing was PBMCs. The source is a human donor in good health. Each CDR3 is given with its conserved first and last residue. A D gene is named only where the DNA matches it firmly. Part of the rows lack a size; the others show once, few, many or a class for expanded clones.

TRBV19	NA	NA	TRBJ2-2	TGTGCCAGTAGTATAGCGATGCAGAATCCAGAGCTGTTTTTT	CASSIAMQNPELFF
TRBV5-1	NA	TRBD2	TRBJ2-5	TGCGCCAGCAGCTCAACGAGGACTAGCGGGGGGGCCTACCAAGAGACCCAGTACTTC	CASSSTRTSGGAYQETQYF
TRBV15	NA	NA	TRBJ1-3	TGTGCCACCAGCAGAGAGGACACCGCTGGAAACACCATATATTTT	CATSREDTAGNTIYF
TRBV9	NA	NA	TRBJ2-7	TGTGCCAGCAGCCAGACACTAGATGGGTACGAGCAGTACTTC	CASSQTLDGYEQYF
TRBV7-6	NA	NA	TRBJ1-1	TGTGCCAGCAGCGTAGGAGGGTCTGAAGCTTTCTTT	CASSVGGSEAFF
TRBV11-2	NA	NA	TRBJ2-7	TGTGCCAGCAGCCCGAGCTCCTACGAGCAGTACTTC	CASSPSSYEQYF
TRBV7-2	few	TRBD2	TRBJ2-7	TGTGCCAGCAGCTTAGGCGGACTAGCGGGGGCCTTATACGAGCAGTACTTC	CASSLGGLAGALYEQYF
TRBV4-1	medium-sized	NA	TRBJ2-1	TGCGCCAGCAGCCAAGCTTTCGGGGGAAGCTCCTACAATGAGCAGTTCTTC	CASSQAFGGSSYNEQFF
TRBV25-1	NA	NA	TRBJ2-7	TGTGCCAGCAGTGAGTCTGGGAGAGCGGACGTCCTTTACGAGCAGTACTTC	CASSESGRADVLYEQYF
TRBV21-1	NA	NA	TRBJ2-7	TGTGCCAGCAGCAAACAACAGGGCGGCTACGAGCAGTACTTC	CASSKQQGGYEQYF
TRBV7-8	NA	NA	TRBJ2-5	TGTGCCAGCAGCTTGTCAGGGGGAAGAGGAGGGGAGACCCAGTACTTC	CASSLSGGRGGETQYF
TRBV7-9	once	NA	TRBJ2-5	TGTGCCAGCAGCTCCCGACTACCACAAGAGACCCAGTACTTC	CASSSRLPQETQYF
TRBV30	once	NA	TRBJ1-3	TGTGCTTATGGAGGGGCCGCTGGAAACACCATATATTTT	CAYGGAAGNTIYF
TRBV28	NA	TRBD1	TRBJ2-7	TGTGCCAGCAGTTCTGGGACAGGGGGGATCATCTACGAGCAGTACTTC	CASSSGTGGIIYEQYF
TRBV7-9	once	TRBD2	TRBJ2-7	TGTGCCAGCAGCTTAGCGGGAGGGCTCCTCGAGCAGTACTTC	CASSLAGGLLEQYF